This T cell receptor (beta chain) came from a study of early T cells in non-severe SARS-CoV-2 infection. Researchers attached unique molecular identifiers to individual cDNA molecules. TCRdb fed the 5' RACE reads into MiXCR, producing one record per CDR3 protein. Altogether more than 55,000 distinct CDR3 sequences are present, about 4.6% being singletons, with the ten largest covering more than 3%. The sequences come from whole blood, collected at baseline. The TCR was taken from an adult who was a healthcare worker with PCR-confirmed SARS-CoV-2 infection or an uninfected control (not recorded which). The donor label of this sample is uncertain.

The CDR3 DNA reads TGCGCCAGCAGTTTTAGGGGACTAGCGAATGAGCAGTTCTTC. Amino acid sequence: CASSFRGLANEQFF. The V and J genes are TRBV5-1 and TRBJ2-1, with 10 bases fitting TRBD2. Germline-derived CDR1 and CDR2 are SGHRS and YFSETQ. CDR3 length: 14 amino acids. Trimming at V came to 5 bases and at J to 7 bases, leaving 6 bases not matched to a gene.